The clone carrying this TCR beta chain has just a few counts. Multiplex touch-down PCR with TRB-A/B primers amplified rearranged V-D-J TRB sequences. From the multiplex PCR reads, TCRdb called clonotypes with MiXCR, one entry per CDR3 protein. This table holds under 6,000 distinct CDR3 sequences, around 30% found once. The template was genomic DNA from peripheral blood, not RNA. CDR1 is MNHEY and CDR2 is SMNVEV in the germline V gene (reference sequence). The V end lost 2 bases, the J end lost 5 bases, and 13 bases lay between the germline ends. The CDR3 consists of 15 residues. This sample stems from a study of T cell repertoires in aging, cancer and after chemotherapy.

Sequencing was carried out using blood. The rearrangement uses TRBV27 and TRBJ1-5; maybe TRBD1 (6 bases). The source of this sequence is a human donor with a solid tumor. The CDR3, as DNA: TGTGCCAGCAGTTTAGGGACAAATTCATATCAGCCCCAGCATTTT. Translating it yields CASSLGTNSYQPQHF.